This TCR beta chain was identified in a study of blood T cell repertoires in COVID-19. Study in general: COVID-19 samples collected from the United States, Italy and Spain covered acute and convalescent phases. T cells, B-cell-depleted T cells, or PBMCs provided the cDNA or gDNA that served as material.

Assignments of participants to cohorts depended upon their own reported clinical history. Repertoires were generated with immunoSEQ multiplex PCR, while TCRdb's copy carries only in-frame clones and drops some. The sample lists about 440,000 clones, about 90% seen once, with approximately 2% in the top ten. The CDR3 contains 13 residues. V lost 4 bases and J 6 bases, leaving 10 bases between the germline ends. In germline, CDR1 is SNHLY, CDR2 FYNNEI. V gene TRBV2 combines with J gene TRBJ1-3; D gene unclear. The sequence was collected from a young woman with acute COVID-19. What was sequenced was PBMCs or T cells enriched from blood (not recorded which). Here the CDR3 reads CASSVPGPNTIYF. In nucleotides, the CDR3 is TGTGCCAGCAGTGTCCCCGGTCCAAACACCATATATTTT.